One sample yielded the 27 T cell receptor beta chains listed below, sequenced in a study of T cell responses to AZD1222 COVID-19 vaccine. Profiling relied on immunoSEQ multiplex PCR, and the TCRdb table lists in-frame clones only, not all of them. The sample includes 95,000 to 150,000 clones, more than 85% of them seen just once. The sequencing used peripheral blood, collected on day 0 of AZD1222 vaccination. Source of these receptors: an adult in good health.

The V call is TRBV7-9, the J call TRBJ2-7, with 8 bases lining up with TRBD1. The germline gives CDR1 SEHNR, CDR2 FQNEAQ (reference sequence). This CDR3 is built from 15 residues. Trimming removed 4 bases from V and 5 bases from J; junction bases left unmatched: 10. CDR3 sequence: CASSSTGGRSNEQYF. The CDR3 DNA reads as TGTGCCAGCAGCTCAACAGGGGGTCGAAGCAACGAGCAGTACTTC.

V gene TRBV18 combines with J gene TRBJ2-6; 8 bases line up with TRBD1. The V segment lost 4 bases and the J segment 3 bases; nucleotides outside the gene matches: 5. This CDR3 has 16 residues. CDR1 and CDR2 from the germline V gene are KGHSH and LQKENI. CDR3 residues: CASSQQGVYGANVLTF. The CDR3 DNA follows: TGTGCCAGCTCACAACAGGGGGTATATGGGGCCAACGTCCTGACTTTC.

The chain joins TRBV6-5 to TRBJ2-3; 9 bases are shared with TRBD1. The CDR3 is 14 residues long. Germline V CDR1 and CDR2: MNHEY, SVGAGI. The V and J ends lost 6 bases and 5 bases, in that order; junction bases with no gene match: 6. The CDR3 protein is CASSSQGAGDTQYF. The DNA of the CDR3 is TGTGCCAGCAGCTCACAGGGGGCGGGAGATACGCAGTATTTT.

V gene TRBV10-2 combines with J gene TRBJ2-5; possibly TRBD2 for D (6 bases). In germline, CDR1 is WSHSY, CDR2 SAAADI. CDR3 length: 12 residues. V was cut by 8 bases and J by 2 bases, with 9 bases left in between. The CDR3 DNA reads TGCGCCAGCTCTAGCGTACAAGAGACCCAGTACTTC. Protein: CASSSVQETQYF.

This clone was seen just once. The chain recombines TRBV28 with TRBJ2-1, with a tentative D call TRBD2 (6 bases). The CDR3 contains 17 residues. In germline, CDR1 is MDHEN, CDR2 SYDVKM. V was trimmed by 5 bases and J by 4 bases, leaving 21 bases between them. The CDR3 is CASSPFVASGLYNEQFF. Here the CDR3 DNA reads TGTGCCAGCAGTCCTTTCGTGGCCAGCGGGTTATACAATGAGCAGTTCTTC.

The chain has TRBV2 and TRBJ2-5; TRBD2 might be the D (7 bases). Trimming took off 7 bases at V and 4 bases at J, with 16 bases between the two ends. CDR1 is SNHLY and CDR2 is FYNNEI in the germline V gene. This CDR3 spans 14 amino acids. DNA of the CDR3: TGTGCCAGCACCTCGGGAAGGGGGGGAGAGACCCAGTACTTC. The encoded protein is CASTSGRGGETQYF.

This chain links TRBV29-1 with TRBJ1-2; 7 bases are a match to TRBD1. Losses at the gene ends were 4 bases for V and 7 bases for J; bases not matched to a gene: 9. Germline V CDR1 and CDR2: SQVTM, ANQGSEA. CDR3 length: 13 amino acids. In nucleotides, the CDR3 is TGCAGCGTTGCTGGGACAGTCAGGGTTGGCTACACCTTC. Its translation is CSVAGTVRVGYTF. Based on the CDR3 plus reference TRBV29-1 and TRBJ1-2, the full variable domain is SAVISQKPSRDICQRGTSLTIQCQVDSQVTMMFWYRQQPGQSLTLIATANQGSEATYESGFVIDKFPISRPNLTFSTLTVSNMSPEDSSIYLCSVAGTVRVGYTFGSGTRLTVV.

This chain joins TRBV3-1 (or the pseudogene TRBV3-2) and TRBJ2-1, with D hard to call. The CDR3 runs 13 residues. V was clipped by 0 bases and J by 8 bases, with 8 bases between them. CDR1 is LGHDT and CDR2 is YNNKEL in the germline V gene (reference sequence). The CDR3 loop is CASSQDLPDEQFF. The CDR3 bases are TGTGCCAGCAGCCAAGATCTCCCGGATGAGCAGTTCTTC.

This sequence joins TRBV28 and TRBJ2-7; 7 nucleotides line up with TRBD1. This CDR3 region has 13 residues. CDR1 is MDHEN and CDR2 is SYDVKM in the germline V gene. Trimming cost V 5 bases and J 0 bases; bases outside gene matches: 1. The CDR3 DNA sequence: TGTGCCAGCAGTGACAGGGCCTCCTACGAGCAGTACTTC. This gives the protein CASSDRASYEQYF. The complete variable domain, with remaining parts taken from reference TRBV28 and TRBJ2-7, reads DVKVTQSSRYLVKRTGEKVFLECVQDMDHENMFWYRQDPGLGLRLIYFSYDVKMKEKGDIPEGYSVSREKKERFSLILESASTNQTSMYLCASSDRASYEQYFGPGTRLTVT.

V gene TRBV6-5 combines with J gene TRBJ1-2; D is ambiguous. There are 12 residues in the CDR3. Germline-derived CDR1 and CDR2 are MNHEY and SVGAGI. V was clipped by 4 bases and J by 2 bases, with 5 bases between them. CDR3 in DNA: TGTGCCAGCAGTTTCGACAACTATGGCTACACCTTC. Protein sequence: CASSFDNYGYTF.

This clone was picked up one time. The chain recombines TRBV4-2 with TRBJ2-7; 10 bases match TRBD2. J was trimmed by 2 bases and V by 6 bases; bases with no gene match: 10. Looked up from germline, CDR1 is LGHNA and CDR2 is YNFKEQ. The CDR3 consists of 16 residues. The CDR3 region is CASSQGTTSGTYEQYF. In DNA form, the CDR3 reads TGTGCCAGCAGTCAGGGTACAACTAGCGGGACCTACGAGCAGTACTTC.

The chain couples TRBV7-2 to TRBJ1-1; the match to TRBD1 covers 8 bases. The germline V gene has CDR1 SGHTA and CDR2 FQGNSA. With V trimmed by 6 bases and J by 0 bases, 6 bases remained unmatched. CDR3 length: 15 amino acids. The CDR3 DNA is TGTGCCAGCAGATTCGACAGGGGAATGAACACTGAAGCTTTCTTT. Amino acid sequence: CASRFDRGMNTEAFF.

This clone has a single count. The CDR3 bases are TGTGCCAGCAGCTTGGCCAGGGACAATGAGCAGTTCTTC. Its protein product is CASSLARDNEQFF. The rearrangement uses TRBV27 and TRBJ2-1, with a possible D match to TRBD1 (5 bases). V dropped 6 bases and J dropped 5 bases, with 11 bases sitting between them. The CDR3 spans 13 residues. The V gene's germline CDR1 is MNHEY and CDR2 SMNVEV (reference sequence).

This chain links TRBV5-1 with TRBJ2-1; 11 bases are shared with TRBD1. CDR1 and CDR2 from the germline V gene are SGHRS and YFSETQ. The V gene end was trimmed by 6 bases and the J gene end by 6 bases; junction bases not matched to a gene: 8. This CDR3 is 15 amino acids long. CDR3 region: CASTNGQGAGNEQFF. CDR3 coding DNA: TGCGCCAGCACCAACGGACAGGGGGCGGGCAATGAGCAGTTCTTC.

CDR3 bases: TGCAGCGCGGGACCCTCGGGGGAGCAGTACTTC. Translating it yields CSAGPSGEQYF. V is TRBV29-1 and J is TRBJ2-7; D possibly uses TRBD1 or TRBD2 (5 bases each). The V and J ends lost 7 bases and 7 bases respectively, with 14 bases between them. Germline assignment: CDR1 SQVTM and CDR2 ANQGSEA. This CDR3 contains 11 residues.

The rearrangement links TRBV9 to TRBJ2-2; the match to TRBD2 covers 16 bases. The CDR3 loop spans 19 amino acids. CDR1 and CDR2 from the germline V gene are SGDLS and YYNGEE. V gave up 4 bases and J gave up 5 bases; unmatched junction bases: 11. CDR3 amino acids: CASSPRGTSGGARTGELFF. CDR3 in DNA: TGTGCCAGCAGCCCCCGAGGGACTAGCGGGGGGGCCAGGACCGGGGAGCTGTTTTTT.

The chain carries TRBV2 and TRBJ2-7, with D uncertain. CDR3 length equals 12 residues. Trimming left V 6 bases short and J 0 bases short, with 6 bases between. Germline lookup yields CDR1 SNHLY and CDR2 FYNNEI. CDR3 nucleotide sequence: TGTGCCAGCAGGGGCTACTCCTACGAGCAGTACTTC. Encoded protein: CASRGYSYEQYF.

This chain joins TRBV5-1 and TRBJ2-5; a possible D gene is TRBD2 (6 bases). V dropped 7 bases and J dropped 4 bases, with 11 bases sitting between them. This CDR3 comprises 12 residues. Germline V gives CDR1 SGHRS, CDR2 YFSETQ. The CDR3 DNA follows: TGCGCCAGCGGAGGGGTAAGAGAGACCCAGTACTTC. It translates to CASGGVRETQYF.

This clone was counted only a few times. This rearrangement joins TRBV18 to TRBJ1-6; 7 nucleotides agree with TRBD1. Germline lookup yields CDR1 KGHSH and CDR2 LQKENI. This CDR3 comprises 14 residues. V shed 6 bases, J shed 8 bases, and the junction held 7 bases outside the gene matches. The CDR3 loop reads CASSQDRQYSPLHF. For the CDR3, the DNA is TGTGCCAGCTCCCAGGACAGGCAATATTCACCCCTCCACTTT.

This chain uses TRBV4-1 with TRBJ1-2; D is uncertain. This CDR3 has 14 amino acids. With 0 bases removed from V and 10 bases from J, the gap between germline ends came to 15 bases. CDR1 is MGHRA, CDR2 YSYEKL, per germline. This CDR3 is CASSQDLSPRAYTF. The CDR3 DNA reads TGCGCCAGCAGCCAAGATTTGTCGCCGAGGGCCTACACCTTC.

This chain uses TRBV13 with TRBJ2-7; 7 nucleotides agree with TRBD2. V shed 10 bases, J shed 0 bases, and the junction held 9 bases outside the gene matches. CDR1 is PRHDT and CDR2 is FYEKMQ in the germline V gene (reference sequence). The CDR3 runs 14 residues. CDR3 protein: CATTLGGSSYEQYF. CDR3 sequence (DNA): TGTGCCACCACACTCGGGGGGAGCTCCTACGAGCAGTACTTC.

The chain employs TRBV5-6 and TRBJ1-1; D unclear. Germline loops: CDR1 SGHDT, CDR2 YYEEEE. CDR3 length: 15 residues. The V end lost 0 bases, the J end lost 1 base, and 10 bases lay between the germline ends. The CDR3 nucleotides read TGTGCCAGCAGCTTGGGGGGAATAGGGAACACTGAAGCTTTCTTT. Encoded protein: CASSLGGIGNTEAFF.

This clone was detected only once. The identical CDR3 is also encoded by other nucleotide sequences in the sample. The chain couples TRBV2 to TRBJ2-7; unclear D gene. The CDR3 has 10 residues. Germline V gene lookup returns CDR1 SNHLY and CDR2 FYNNEI. V dropped 2 bases and J dropped 4 bases, with 0 bases sitting between them. CDR3 sequence: CASSEYEQYF. Written as DNA, the CDR3 is TGTGCCAGCAGTGAATACGAGCAGTACTTC.

This clone was detected once. The chain recombines TRBV11-3 with TRBJ1-2; 8 bases match TRBD1. This CDR3 comprises 15 residues. The V gene's germline CDR1 is SGHNT and CDR2 YENEEA. With V trimmed by 0 bases and J by 4 bases, 4 bases remained unmatched. CDR3 protein: CASSLETGGSYGYTF. The CDR3 DNA is TGTGCCAGCAGCTTAGAAACAGGGGGATCCTATGGCTACACCTTC.

This rearrangement joins TRBV28 to TRBJ2-2; D gene uncertain. Germline CDR1 MDHEN, CDR2 SYDVKM. The CDR3 spans 13 residues. V gave up 1 base and J gave up 4 bases, with 4 bases separating them. The CDR3 nucleotides read TGTGCCAGCAGTTTATTGAGCACCGGGGAGCTGTTTTTT. Its translation is CASSLLSTGELFF.

The chain combines TRBV4-1 with TRBJ2-7, with 9 bases lining up with TRBD1. The ends lost 4 bases at V and 2 bases at J; junction bases unmatched: 9. The CDR3 has 16 amino acids. The germline V gene encodes CDR1 MGHRA and CDR2 YSYEKL. CDR3 nucleotide sequence: TGCGCCAGCAGCCTAACGACAGGGGGTTCCCCCTACGAGCAGTACTTC. Amino acids: CASSLTTGGSPYEQYF.

This rearrangement joins TRBV28 to TRBJ1-6; D not certain. Looked up from germline, CDR1 is MDHEN and CDR2 is SYDVKM. V was clipped by 3 bases and J by 8 bases, with 17 bases between them. CDR3 length equals 16 residues. CDR3 region: CASSLTLWGGDSPLHF. The CDR3 nucleotides read TGTGCCAGCAGTTTGACCCTCTGGGGAGGAGATTCACCCCTCCACTTT. The complete variable domain, with remaining parts taken from reference TRBV28 and TRBJ1-6, reads DVKVTQSSRYLVKRTGEKVFLECVQDMDHENMFWYRQDPGLGLRLIYFSYDVKMKEKGDIPEGYSVSREKKERFSLILESASTNQTSMYLCASSLTLWGGDSPLHFGNGTRLTVT.